Shown below are 32 T cell receptor beta chains from a single sample sequenced in a study of CD8 T cells in Susac syndrome. RNA in amounts of roughly 0.5 to 1 ug was reverse transcribed with random hexamers. Each CDR3 protein gets one entry after TCRdb re-called the immunoSEQ multiplex PCR reads with MiXCR. The sample has around 150,000 distinct CDR3 sequences, 90% to 95% seen once. The sequencing sample was made of CD8+ T cells from PBMCs. The source is a human donor in good health.

The chain combines TRBV20-1 with TRBJ1-2; D unresolved. From germline, CDR1 is DFQATT and CDR2 SNEGSKA (reference sequence). The CDR3 consists of 13 residues. Trimming stripped 5 bases from V and 1 base from J, with 11 bases between. DNA for the CDR3: TGCAGTGCTCCCGAAGCAGATAACTATGGCTACACCTTC. This codes for CSAPEADNYGYTF.

This chain joins TRBV15 and TRBJ1-2; TRBD1 matches 10 bases. In germline, CDR1 is LNHNV, CDR2 YYDKDF (reference sequence). This CDR3 comprises 14 residues. V dropped 6 bases and J dropped 5; count of bases not matched to a gene: 6. Written as DNA, the CDR3 is TGTGCCACCAGTCCGGGACAGGGGTCTTATGGCTACACCTTC. Amino acids: CATSPGQGSYGYTF.

V is TRBV9 and J is TRBJ2-7, with unresolved D. This CDR3 has 15 amino acids. V was trimmed by 0 bases and J by 3 bases, leaving 13 bases between them. Germline V CDR1 and CDR2: SGDLS, YYNGEE. In nucleotides, the CDR3 is TGTGCCAGCAGCGTAGGCCCCGAAGGAGACTACGAGCAGTACTTC. Translation: CASSVGPEGDYEQYF.

The chain is built from TRBV7-2 and TRBJ2-7; TRBD2 is a possible D gene (5 bases). V lost 1 base, J lost 4 bases, and 14 bases lay in between. CDR3 length: 15 residues. Germline V gives CDR1 SGHTA, CDR2 FQGNSA. This chain's CDR3 is CASSLDGSEPYEQYF. In DNA, the CDR3 is TGTGCCAGCAGCTTAGATGGTAGCGAGCCGTACGAGCAGTACTTC. The variable domain in full, completed from reference TRBV7-2 and TRBJ2-7, reads GAGVSQSPSNKVTEKGKDVELRCDPISGHTALYWYRQSLGQGLEFLIYFQGNSAPDKSGLPSDRFSAERTGGSVSTLTIQRTQQEDSAVYLCASSLDGSEPYEQYFGPGTRLTVT.

This clonotype was recorded only once. This chain connects TRBV7-3 to TRBJ2-1; possibly TRBD1 for D (5 bases). V was pared by 2 bases and J by 12 bases, with 11 bases between. The length of the CDR3 is 12 residues. Germline CDR1 is SGHTA and CDR2 is FQGTGA. As DNA, the CDR3 is TGTGCCAGCAGCTTACCCCAGGGTAGGCAGTTCTTC. As protein: CASSLPQGRQFF. Using reference TRBV7-3 and TRBJ2-1 for the parts outside the CDR3, the full variable domain is GAGVSQTPSNKVTEKGKYVELRCDPISGHTALYWYRQSLGQGPEFLIYFQGTGAADDSGLPNDRFFAVRPEGSVSTLKIQRTERGDSAVYLCASSLPQGRQFFGPGTRLTVL.

V is TRBV21-1 and J is TRBJ2-7; TRBD2, the table's D call, was not compared with the DNA. TRBV21-1 is deemed a pseudogene. The CDR3 covers 16 residues. The CDR3 sequence is CAAVSSGSRGPYEQYF. Written as DNA, the CDR3 is TGTGCCGCTGTTTCTAGCGGGAGTAGGGGACCCTACGAGCAGTACTTC.

The chain links TRBV15 to TRBJ2-7; 9 bases are a match to TRBD2. Per germline, CDR1 LNHNV and CDR2 YYDKDF (reference sequence). CDR3 length equals 17 residues. V lost 1 base and J lost 2; bases outside the gene matches: 9. Here the CDR3 DNA reads TGTGCCACCAGCAGAGCCCCAGGGCCTAGCGGGACCTACGAGCAGTACTTC. Protein: CATSRAPGPSGTYEQYF.

The gene calls are TRBV24-1 and TRBJ2-1; D might be TRBD1 (6 bases). The V gene's germline CDR1 is KGHDR and CDR2 SFDVKD. The CDR3 is 13 residues long. Between the trimmed V and J ends, which lost 7 bases and 6 bases, there was a span of 12 bases. CDR3 sequence reads: CATRFQGSNEQFF. For the CDR3, the DNA is TGTGCCACCAGGTTTCAGGGGAGCAATGAGCAGTTCTTC.

The J gene is TRBJ2-4, the V gene TRBV30; D possibly uses TRBD1 or TRBD2 (6 bases each). V was cut by 5 bases and J by 5 bases, with 10 bases left in between. The germline V gene encodes CDR1 GTSNPN and CDR2 SVGIG (reference sequence). The CDR3 has 12 amino acids. For the CDR3, the DNA is TGTGCCTGGGGGGGGCTCGAAAACATTCAGTACTTC. It yields the protein CAWGGLENIQYF.

This chain joins TRBV27 and TRBJ2-7; possible D gene TRBD2, 6 bases. The CDR3 is 15 amino acids. Germline CDR1 MNHEY, CDR2 SMNVEV (reference sequence). V dropped 3 bases and J dropped 2 bases, with 14 bases sitting between them. The CDR3 loop is CASSFSGGNPYEQYF. The CDR3 nucleotides are TGTGCCAGCAGTTTCTCAGGCGGGAACCCCTACGAGCAGTACTTC.

The sample holds one count of this clonotype. The V and J genes are TRBV27 and TRBJ2-1, with 8 bases that match TRBD2. Germline lookup yields CDR1 MNHEY and CDR2 SMNVEV (reference sequence). V was clipped by 2 bases and J by 5 bases; unmatched bases: 5. The CDR3 covers 15 residues. The CDR3 protein is CASSLTSGLNNEQFF. The DNA for the CDR3 is TGTGCCAGCAGTTTAACTAGCGGTCTGAACAATGAGCAGTTCTTC.

This chain links TRBV28 with TRBJ2-7, with D possibly matching TRBD2 (5 bases). Trimming left V 2 bases short and J 6 bases short, with 14 bases between. The CDR3 runs 14 residues. The germline CDR1 and CDR2 sequences are MDHEN and SYDVKM. The CDR3 spells CASSLGLFSREQYF. CDR3 bases: TGTGCCAGCAGTTTAGGACTGTTTTCCCGCGAGCAGTACTTC.

This chain uses TRBV29-1 with TRBJ2-7; D unresolved. This CDR3 has 14 residues. Trimming left V 4 bases short and J 2 bases short, with 15 bases between. Germline V CDR1 and CDR2: SQVTM, ANQGSEA. The CDR3 sequence: CSVADHSSPYEQYF. The CDR3 DNA is TGCAGCGTTGCTGATCACAGTTCACCCTACGAGCAGTACTTC.

The CDR3 DNA sequence: TGTGCCACCAGCAGCTCACTCAGGGTGGACACCGGGGAGCTGTTTTTT. Its translation is CATSSSLRVDTGELFF. The chain is built from TRBV15 and TRBJ2-2; tentative D call: TRBD1 (5 bases). Germline lookup yields CDR1 LNHNV and CDR2 YYDKDF (reference sequence). Trimming stripped 3 bases from V and 3 bases from J, with 14 bases between. The length of the CDR3 is 16 residues.

This chain links TRBV28 with TRBJ2-5, with TRBD1 as a possible D gene (6 bases). Germline loops: CDR1 MDHEN, CDR2 SYDVKM. The V gene lost 6 bases and the J gene lost 3 bases, with 11 bases spanning the gap. CDR3 length: 13 residues. The CDR3 coding sequence is TGTGCCAGCAGGCGACCAGGGGAAGAGACCCAGTACTTC. Its protein is CASRRPGEETQYF.

This chain uses TRBV2 with TRBJ2-7; D uncertain. Germline V gives CDR1 SNHLY, CDR2 FYNNEI. The V gene lost 8 bases and the J gene lost 7 bases, with 6 bases spanning the gap. This CDR3 has 9 residues. CDR3 sequence reads: CASSREQYF. CDR3 nucleotide sequence: TGTGCCAGCTCTCGGGAGCAGTACTTC.

This clonotype was seen a handful of times. The genes are TRBV9 and TRBJ2-2; D gene unclear. The CDR3 runs to 10 residues. The germline V gene has CDR1 SGDLS and CDR2 YYNGEE. The V and J ends lost 7 bases and 5 bases respectively, with 3 bases between them. The CDR3 coding sequence is TGTGCCAGCGGTACCGGGGAGCTGTTTTTT. This codes for CASGTGELFF.

The chain recombines TRBV27 with TRBJ2-4, with a possible D match to TRBD1 (6 bases). Deletions cut 6 bases from V and 8 bases from J, with 11 bases between. Germline-derived CDR1 and CDR2 are MNHEY and SMNVEV (reference sequence). The CDR3 is made up of 12 amino acids. CDR3 bases: TGTGCCAGCAGAAGGGGGAGAGACATTCAGTACTTC. Its protein is CASRRGRDIQYF.

V and J are TRBV13 and TRBJ2-3; D gene unclear. Germline CDR1 PRHDT, CDR2 FYEKMQ (reference sequence). With 2 bases removed from V and 6 bases from J, the gap between germline ends came to 15 bases. The CDR3 spans 15 residues. This CDR3 reads CASSLIGVLSDTQYF. Here the CDR3 DNA reads TGTGCCAGCAGCTTAATCGGAGTCCTCTCTGATACGCAGTATTTT.

The chain links TRBV14 to TRBJ2-1, with unresolved D. Germline CDR1 reads SGHDN; CDR2 reads FVKESK. This CDR3 is built from 13 residues. Trimming took 1 base from V and 8 from J, leaving 9 bases between them. The CDR3 DNA follows: TGTGCCAGCAGCCAAGGCTGGGGATATGAGCAGTTCTTC. It is translated as CASSQGWGYEQFF.

V is TRBV28 and J is TRBJ2-1, with D uncertain. CDR1 and CDR2 from the germline V gene are MDHEN and SYDVKM. V lost 3 bases and J lost 0, with 18 bases in between. This CDR3 spans 18 amino acids. CDR3: CASSFKPTGRSSYNEQFF. Written as DNA, the CDR3 is TGTGCCAGCAGTTTTAAGCCGACGGGCAGAAGCTCCTACAATGAGCAGTTCTTC.

This clonotype came up once. The chain has TRBV12-3 or TRBV12-4 and TRBJ2-2, with D uncertain. This CDR3 is 15 amino acids long. V was pared by 7 bases and J by 0 bases, with 12 bases between. CDR3 residues: CASKMVGTNTGELFF. The CDR3 bases are TGTGCCAGCAAAATGGTCGGCACGAACACCGGGGAGCTGTTTTTT.

This chain joins TRBV7-3 and TRBJ2-1; TRBD1 might be the D (6 bases). The CDR3 length is 13 residues. Germline-derived CDR1 and CDR2 are SGHTA and FQGTGA. The V end was cut by 8 bases, the J end by 6 bases, with 14 bases between. CDR3 loop: CASRPQGSNEQFF. The DNA of the CDR3 is TGTGCCAGCCGACCTCAGGGGTCCAATGAGCAGTTCTTC.

This chain joins TRBV9 and TRBJ1-5, with D possibly being TRBD1 (5 bases). CDR3 length: 15 amino acids. Between the trimmed V and J ends, which lost 4 bases and 0 bases, there was a span of 11 bases. The germline CDR1 and CDR2 sequences are SGDLS and YYNGEE. The CDR3 DNA reads TGTGCCAGCAGCTCGGGGGAGGGTAGCAATCAGCCCCAGCATTTT. This encodes CASSSGEGSNQPQHF.

This clonotype appeared once. The chain joins TRBV28 to TRBJ1-1; 9 bases align to TRBD1. The V segment lost 3 bases and the J segment 11 bases; nucleotides outside the gene matches: 4. The CDR3 has 12 residues. The V gene's germline CDR1 is MDHEN and CDR2 SYDVKM. CDR3 DNA: TGTGCCAGCAGTTTTGGGACAGGGCAGGCTTTCTTT. Translated, it gives CASSFGTGQAFF.

The chain combines TRBV20-1 with TRBJ2-7, with TRBD2 matching 7 bases. Germline CDR1 and CDR2: DFQATT and SNEGSKA (reference sequence). The length of the CDR3 is 14 residues. Trimming removed 0 bases from V and 3 bases from J; junction bases left unmatched: 5. CDR3 DNA: TGCAGTGCTAGAGATATTGCTAGCGGCTACGAGCAGTACTTC. Protein: CSARDIASGYEQYF.

The V and J genes are TRBV4-2 and TRBJ2-1; D is ambiguous. Germline CDR1 and CDR2: LGHNA and YNFKEQ. This CDR3 has 17 residues. V dropped 4 bases and J dropped 0 bases, with 16 bases sitting between them. The CDR3 bases are TGTGCCAGCAGCCTCTGGAGCCAGGTGAGCTCCTACAATGAGCAGTTCTTC. This sequence encodes CASSLWSQVSSYNEQFF.

The rearrangement links TRBV11-2 to TRBJ2-7; D gene uncertain. The CDR3 is made up of 15 amino acids. Germline V gene sequence: CDR1 SGHAT, CDR2 FQNNGV. Trimming removed 5 bases from V and 3 bases from J, with 17 bases in between. The CDR3: CASSPAESYFYEQYF. CDR3 bases: TGTGCCAGCAGCCCCGCAGAAAGTTACTTCTACGAGCAGTACTTC.

The chain joins TRBV7-9 to TRBJ2-7; perhaps TRBD1 as D (5 bases). CDR1 is SEHNR and CDR2 is FQNEAQ in the germline V gene (reference sequence). V shed 5 bases and J shed 0 bases, with 11 bases lying between them. This CDR3 has 14 amino acids. CDR3 residues: CASSRLTASYEQYF. CDR3 coding DNA: TGTGCCAGCAGCCGATTGACAGCCTCCTACGAGCAGTACTTC. The full variable domain, completed using reference TRBV7-9 and TRBJ2-7, is DTGVSQNPRHKITKRGQNVTFRCDPISEHNRLYWYRQTLGQGPEFLTYFQNEAQLEKSRLLSDRFSAERPKGSFSTLEIQRTEQGDSAMYLCASSRLTASYEQYFGPGTRLTVT.

The chain employs TRBV12-5 and TRBJ2-5, with 15 bases lining up with TRBD2. The germline V gene has CDR1 LGHNT and CDR2 FRNRAP. CDR3 size: 16 residues. The V segment lost 5 bases and the J segment 5 bases; nucleotides outside the gene matches: 6. The CDR3 protein is CASGTGLAGGMETQYF. The CDR3 DNA reads TGTGCTAGTGGTACGGGACTAGCGGGAGGAATGGAGACCCAGTACTTC.

The chain employs TRBV11-1 and TRBJ2-1; TRBD2 matches at 8 bases. The CDR3 sequence is 20 residues long. V lost 2 bases and J lost 3; bases outside the gene matches: 18. From germline, CDR1 is SGHAT and CDR2 FQDESV (reference sequence). CDR3 bases: TGTGCCAGCAGCTTACCAGCGGGAGATTTTATCCCTACAAGCTACAATGAGCAGTTCTTC. Protein sequence: CASSLPAGDFIPTSYNEQFF. Full variable domain (missing parts from reference TRBV11-1 and TRBJ2-1): EAEVAQSPRYKITEKSQAVAFWCDPISGHATLYWYRQILGQGPELLVQFQDESVVDDSQLPKDRFSAERLKGVDSTLKIQPAELGDSAMYLCASSLPAGDFIPTSYNEQFFGPGTRLTVL.

The rearrangement joins TRBV9 to TRBJ2-5; TRBD1 agrees at 8 bases. Looked up from germline, CDR1 is SGDLS and CDR2 is YYNGEE. V was clipped by 0 bases and J by 6 bases; unmatched bases: 4. The CDR3 runs to 14 residues. CDR3 loop: CASSVAGGLQTQYF. The CDR3 DNA is TGTGCCAGCAGCGTAGCAGGGGGCTTACAGACCCAGTACTTC.